These 27 T cell receptor beta chains were all obtained from the same sample, sequenced in a study of tumor-infiltrating lymphocytes in localized non-small cell lung cancer. TCRdb keeps only in-frame clones here, not all; method: immunoSEQ multiplex PCR. The table lists about 24,000 clones, approximately 64% of them singletons, with roughly 5% in the top ten. Sequencing was done on a sample of lung tumor tissue. All receptors come from a human donor with non-small cell lung cancer.

The chain carries TRBV5-4 and TRBJ2-5; D ambiguous. V was trimmed by 0 bases and J by 5 bases, leaving 11 bases between them. Germline V gives CDR1 SGHNT, CDR2 YYREEE (reference sequence). This CDR3 spans 14 amino acids. CDR3 DNA: TGTGCCAGCAGCTTGGAACCCCCCTGGGAGACCCAGTACTTC. Translation: CASSLEPPWETQYF.

As to this clone: Other DNA sequences in the same sample also yield this CDR3. V gene TRBV5-6 combines with J gene TRBJ2-5; 10 bases map to TRBD2. The CDR3 is 15 residues long. The V gene end was trimmed by 4 bases and the J gene end by 4 bases; junction bases not matched to a gene: 7. The V gene's germline CDR1 is SGHDT and CDR2 YYEEEE. As DNA, the CDR3 is TGTGCCAGCAGCCTTGTAGCGGGAGGCCGAGAGACCCAGTACTTC. This codes for CASSLVAGGRETQYF.

The chain uses TRBV2 and TRBJ2-1; TRBD1 is a possible D gene (5 bases). The CDR3 has 15 residues. V was cut by 2 bases and J by 16 bases, with 24 bases left in between. Germline-derived CDR1 and CDR2 are SNHLY and FYNNEI. CDR3 nucleotides: TGTGCCAGCAGTGAACGTAGGGGAATCCCGAGTTCTTCATTCTTC. It yields the protein CASSERRGIPSSSFF. Together with reference TRBV2 and TRBJ2-1, the CDR3 gives the full variable domain: EPEVTQTPSHQVTQMGQEVILRCVPISNHLYFYWYRQILGQKVEFLVSFYNNEISEKSEIFDDQFSVERPDGSNFTLKIRSTKLEDSAMYFCASSERRGIPSSSFFGPGTRLTVL.

The chain couples TRBV6-6 to TRBJ1-5, with D uncertain. The V and J ends lost 8 bases and 1 base respectively, with 6 bases between them. CDR1 and CDR2 (germline): MNHNY, SVGAGI (reference sequence). This CDR3 region has 12 residues. This CDR3 reads CASRESNQPQHF. In nucleotides, the CDR3 is TGTGCCAGCCGGGAGAGCAATCAGCCCCAGCATTTT.

The chain employs TRBV5-1 and TRBJ2-7, with TRBD2 as a possible D gene (5 bases). The CDR3 has 15 residues. With 0 bases removed from V and 2 bases from J, the gap between germline ends came to 12 bases. Germline V lookup: CDR1 SGHRS, CDR2 YFSETQ. The DNA for the CDR3 is TGCGCCAGCAGCTTGGCCGGAGCGGACGCCTACGAGCAGTACTTC. This sequence encodes CASSLAGADAYEQYF.

This chain links TRBV5-1 with TRBJ1-2; no clear D gene. Germline values: CDR1 SGHRS, CDR2 YFSETQ. The CDR3 contains 13 residues. V was clipped by 6 bases and J by 4 bases, with 13 bases between them. CDR3 residues: CASNTNAGYGYTF. The CDR3 DNA is TGCGCCAGCAATACTAACGCGGGCTATGGCTACACCTTC. Looking up the rest from reference TRBV5-1 and TRBJ1-2 gives the full variable domain: KAGVTQTPRYLIKTRGQQVTLSCSPISGHRSVSWYQQTPGQGLQFLFEYFSETQRNKGNFPGRFSGRQFSNSRSEMNVSTLELGDSALYLCASNTNAGYGYTFGSGTRLTVV.

The rearrangement joins TRBV18 to TRBJ2-7; D is perhaps TRBD1 or TRBD2 (5 bases each). Germline assignment: CDR1 KGHSH and CDR2 LQKENI. The V end lost 2 bases, the J end lost 6 bases, and 14 bases lay between the germline ends. The CDR3 sequence is 14 residues long. This chain's CDR3 is CASSPSTGGGEQYF. CDR3 DNA sequence: TGTGCCAGCTCACCATCCACAGGTGGGGGCGAGCAGTACTTC.

The chain is built from TRBV28 and TRBJ2-7; tentatively, D is TRBD2 (5 bases). V was cut by 6 bases and J by 2 bases, with 14 bases left in between. Germline values: CDR1 MDHEN, CDR2 SYDVKM. CDR3 length: 14 residues. This chain's CDR3 is CASRDSPETYEQYF. CDR3 nucleotides: TGTGCCAGCAGGGACTCGCCAGAAACCTACGAGCAGTACTTC. The whole variable domain, remainder taken from reference TRBV28 and TRBJ2-7, is DVKVTQSSRYLVKRTGEKVFLECVQDMDHENMFWYRQDPGLGLRLIYFSYDVKMKEKGDIPEGYSVSREKKERFSLILESASTNQTSMYLCASRDSPETYEQYFGPGTRLTVT.

The chain combines TRBV6-1 with TRBJ1-1; no firm D call. The germline V gene has CDR1 MNHNS and CDR2 SASEGT. V lost 3 bases and J 9 bases, leaving 17 bases between the germline ends. This CDR3 spans 14 amino acids. The DNA for the CDR3 is TGTGCCAGCAGTGAGGCCCGGGATGACCTAAAAGCTTTCTTT. This sequence encodes CASSEARDDLKAFF.

The chain links TRBV19 to TRBJ2-2; TRBD1 matches 8 bases. V dropped 9 bases and J dropped 6; count of bases not matched to a gene: 9. The CDR3 contains 14 residues. Germline V gene lookup returns CDR1 LNHDA and CDR2 SQIVND (reference sequence). CDR3 DNA sequence: TGTGCCAGCAGGACAGGGCATTATCCCGGGGAGCTGTTTTTT. Translating gives CASRTGHYPGELFF.

The V and J genes are TRBV5-1 and TRBJ1-2, with 7 bases lining up with TRBD1. Trimming at V came to 3 bases and at J to 4 bases, leaving 12 bases not matched to a gene. Germline lookup yields CDR1 SGHRS and CDR2 YFSETQ. CDR3 length: 16 amino acids. CDR3 region: CASSSRGRGASYGYTF. CDR3 DNA sequence: TGCGCCAGCAGCTCAAGGGGGCGCGGGGCCTCCTATGGCTACACCTTC.

This rearrangement joins TRBV13 to TRBJ2-2; D may be TRBD1 (6 bases). The CDR3 runs 15 residues. Trimming removed 6 bases from V and 6 bases from J, with 17 bases in between. The V gene's germline CDR1 is PRHDT and CDR2 FYEKMQ (reference sequence). CDR3 residues: CASSVGVGGAGELFF. CDR3 sequence (DNA): TGTGCCAGCAGTGTGGGGGTTGGGGGCGCCGGGGAGCTGTTTTTT.

The chain is built from TRBV18 and TRBJ2-5; D possibly corresponds to TRBD1 (6 bases). The CDR3 is 14 amino acids. V was clipped by 1 base and J by 3 bases, with 9 bases between them. The germline gives CDR1 KGHSH, CDR2 LQKENI. CDR3 nucleotides: TGTGCCAGCTCACCACTACAGGGCAAAGAGACCCAGTACTTC. It is translated as CASSPLQGKETQYF.

V and J are TRBV19 and TRBJ2-2; 9 bases match TRBD1. CDR1 and CDR2 from the germline V gene are LNHDA and SQIVND (reference sequence). The CDR3 is 14 amino acids. The ends lost 8 bases at V and 8 bases at J; junction bases unmatched: 9. This chain's CDR3 is CASVGTGWKGELFF. The CDR3 DNA follows: TGTGCCAGTGTCGGGACAGGGTGGAAGGGGGAGCTGTTTTTT.

The table lists this clone with a count of one. The chain is built from TRBV7-9 and TRBJ2-7, with D unclear. The V gene lost 8 bases and the J gene lost 0 bases, with 8 bases spanning the gap. Germline lookup yields CDR1 SEHNR and CDR2 FQNEAQ (reference sequence). The CDR3 loop spans 12 amino acids. Here the CDR3 DNA reads TGTGCCAGCGGAGTAGGCTCCTACGAGCAGTACTTC. It codes for CASGVGSYEQYF.

V is TRBV28 and J is TRBJ1-4, with D maybe TRBD1 (5 bases). CDR1 is MDHEN, CDR2 SYDVKM, per germline. Deletions cut 5 bases from V and 7 bases from J, with 23 bases between. This CDR3 has 17 residues. The chain's CDR3 is CASSPTYSTDPGEKLFF. CDR3 sequence (DNA): TGTGCCAGCAGTCCCACCTACTCGACAGATCCTGGTGAAAAACTGTTTTTT.

The chain combines TRBV6-1 with TRBJ1-5; D is undetermined. Germline lookup yields CDR1 MNHNS and CDR2 SASEGT. V was cut by 1 base and J by 7 bases, with 5 bases left in between. CDR3 length: 12 amino acids. The chain's CDR3 is CASSEGGQPQHF. CDR3 nucleotides: TGTGCCAGCAGTGAAGGAGGACAGCCCCAGCATTTT.

The rearrangement links TRBV5-1 to TRBJ2-3, with D possibly TRBD1 on 6 matching bases. V was clipped by 0 bases and J by 1 base, with 9 bases between them. CDR1 and CDR2 (germline): SGHRS, YFSETQ. The CDR3 covers 15 residues. This CDR3 reads CASSLAHRGTDTQYF. The CDR3 DNA is TGCGCCAGCAGCTTGGCCCACAGGGGCACAGATACGCAGTATTTT.

J is TRBJ2-1 and V is TRBV5-1; 7 nucleotides agree with TRBD1. The V gene's germline CDR1 is SGHRS and CDR2 YFSETQ. The CDR3 is 16 amino acids. Germline trimming cut 1 base from V and 0 bases from J; bases unmatched to any gene: 4. CDR3 DNA sequence: TGCGCCAGCAGCTTGCAAGGGGGCCTCTCCTACAATGAGCAGTTCTTC. Amino acids: CASSLQGGLSYNEQFF.

The rearrangement joins TRBV11-3 to TRBJ1-1, with TRBD1 identical over 8 bases. Trimming cost V 3 bases and J 4 bases; bases outside gene matches: 1. The CDR3 consists of 13 residues. Per germline, CDR1 SGHNT and CDR2 YENEEA. CDR3 region: CASSFTGGTEAFF. Written as DNA, the CDR3 is TGTGCCAGCAGCTTTACAGGGGGCACTGAAGCTTTCTTT.

This clone occurred a few times. V is TRBV18 and J is TRBJ2-2; unclear D gene. Germline CDR1 reads KGHSH; CDR2 reads LQKENI. Trimming pared 1 base from V and 0 bases from J, leaving 6 bases between. CDR3 length: 15 amino acids. The CDR3 loop is CASSPQRSNTGELFF. The CDR3 nucleotides read TGTGCCAGCTCACCACAGCGATCGAACACCGGGGAGCTGTTTTTT.

The rearrangement links TRBV28 to TRBJ1-1; D is perhaps TRBD1 (6 bases). V was cut by 5 bases and J by 5 bases, with 9 bases left in between. CDR3 length: 12 residues. The germline V gene has CDR1 MDHEN and CDR2 SYDVKM. The CDR3 region is CASSLDRTEAFF. The CDR3 nucleotides are TGTGCCAGCAGTCTCGACAGGACTGAAGCTTTCTTT.

This clone was counted once. The chain combines TRBV6-5 with TRBJ1-1, with D possibly being TRBD1 (6 bases). CDR1 MNHEY and CDR2 SVGAGI come from the germline V gene. Trimming shortened V by 3 bases and J by 6 bases, and 17 bases separated the two germline ends. The CDR3 has 15 amino acids. The CDR3 protein is CASSYRLGTPPEAFF. CDR3 DNA sequence: TGTGCCAGCAGTTATCGCCTAGGGACACCCCCTGAAGCTTTCTTT.

This chain links TRBV5-4 with TRBJ2-3; D not resolved. The CDR3 spans 14 residues. Germline V gives CDR1 SGHNT, CDR2 YYREEE (reference sequence). Trimming removed 4 bases at V and 3 bases at J, with 12 bases between. CDR3 sequence (DNA): TGTGCCAGCAGCGTACCCGAAGGGACAGATACGCAGTATTTT. Translation: CASSVPEGTDTQYF.

Only a few counts were recorded for this clone. This chain connects TRBV18 to TRBJ1-1; 7 bases fit TRBD1. J lost 8 bases, V lost 6 bases, and 12 bases had no gene match. Germline loops: CDR1 KGHSH, CDR2 LQKENI. This CDR3 is 14 amino acids long. CDR3 nucleotides: TGTGCCAGCTCCCGAAACCGCCCGGGACAGGAAGCTTTCTTT. Protein product: CASSRNRPGQEAFF.

V is TRBV6-1 and J is TRBJ1-1; D remains unclear. V lost 2 bases to trimming and J lost 3 bases, with 4 bases between them. Looked up from germline, CDR1 is MNHNS and CDR2 is SASEGT. The CDR3 runs 12 residues. The chain's CDR3 is CASSERYTEAFF. CDR3 bases: TGTGCCAGCAGTGAAAGGTACACTGAAGCTTTCTTT.

The chain has TRBV4-1 and TRBJ2-2; 7 bases align to TRBD1. V shed 3 bases and J 6 bases; nucleotides not matched to a gene: 10. In germline, CDR1 is MGHRA, CDR2 YSYEKL. The CDR3 is 16 residues long. CDR3 sequence (DNA): TGCGCCAGCAGCCAGCACGCAGACAGGGAACCCGGGGAGCTGTTTTTT. Protein sequence: CASSQHADREPGELFF.